These T cell receptor beta chains were read from a single sample in a study of blood T cell repertoires in COVID-19. Profiling relied on immunoSEQ multiplex PCR, and the TCRdb table lists in-frame clones only, not all of them. The sample lists tens of thousands of clones, roughly 70% occurring once. The specimen sequenced was peripheral blood. The source of these receptors is a man aged 65 to 85 with COVID-19, enrolled during active disease. CDR3s leave out the opening cysteine and the closing phenylalanine or tryptophan.

V gene: TRBV6-5
CDR3 length: 11
CDR3 protein: ASSQTGYTEAF

V gene: TRBV7-9
CDR3 length: 12
CDR3 protein: ASSLAPAGETQY

V gene: TRBV9
CDR3 length: 14
CDR3 protein: ASSVHIGGPSDTQY

V gene: TRBV6-1
CDR3 length: 15
CDR3 protein: ASSGNSVGTSLYEQY

V gene: TRBV6-2/TRBV6-3
CDR3 length: 12
CDR3 protein: ASSQAGGRTEAF

V gene: TRBV6-2/TRBV6-3
CDR3 length: 14
CDR3 protein: ASSYNQGRSSYEQY

V gene: TRBV28
CDR3 length: 11
CDR3 protein: ASSYESTRGYT

V gene: TRBV11-2
CDR3 length: 13
CDR3 protein: ASSLSSGSSGELF

V gene: TRBV6-5
CDR3 length: 12
CDR3 protein: ASSLSSPNYGYT

V gene: TRBV11-2
CDR3 length: 14
CDR3 protein: ASSFLRGSGGETQY

V gene: TRBV7-2
CDR3 length: 12
CDR3 protein: ASSLAGGGNIQY

V gene: TRBV5-8
CDR3 length: 13
CDR3 protein: ASSAGTSRHNEQF

V gene: TRBV12-3/TRBV12-4
CDR3 length: 11
CDR3 protein: ASRRMSGGELF

V gene: TRBV2
CDR3 length: 11
CDR3 protein: ASSGTYTGELF

V gene: TRBV7-2
CDR3 length: 13
CDR3 protein: ASSLTSYPGYEQF

V gene: TRBV20-1
CDR3 length: 8
CDR3 protein: SAPNYGYT

V gene: TRBV28
CDR3 length: 14
CDR3 protein: ASSSRGQGLGDTQY

V gene: TRBV28
CDR3 length: 13
CDR3 protein: ASSRGQGRNQPQH

V gene: TRBV5-4
CDR3 length: 14
CDR3 protein: ASSFGGDTYNSPLH

V gene: TRBV7-2
CDR3 length: 13
CDR3 protein: ASSRTAQNTGELF

V gene: TRBV15
CDR3 length: 11
CDR3 protein: ATSRYTGLEQY

V gene: TRBV28
CDR3 length: 13
CDR3 protein: ASSLYGTGALEAF

V gene: TRBV27
CDR3 length: 11
CDR3 protein: ASSPMSYNEQF

V gene: TRBV19
CDR3 length: 13
CDR3 protein: ASRTATGGNYGYT

V gene: TRBV19
CDR3 length: 14
CDR3 protein: ASSIRPRGLGNIQY

V gene: TRBV7-2
CDR3 length: 12
CDR3 protein: ASSPTLGGREAF

V gene: TRBV20-1
CDR3 length: 9
CDR3 protein: TRQAGNEQF

V gene: TRBV30
CDR3 length: 11
CDR3 protein: AWSRGPNEKLF

V gene: TRBV19
CDR3 length: 13
CDR3 protein: ASSIGGRGFYEQY

V gene: TRBV28
CDR3 length: 13
CDR3 protein: ASSLRSGRSYEQY